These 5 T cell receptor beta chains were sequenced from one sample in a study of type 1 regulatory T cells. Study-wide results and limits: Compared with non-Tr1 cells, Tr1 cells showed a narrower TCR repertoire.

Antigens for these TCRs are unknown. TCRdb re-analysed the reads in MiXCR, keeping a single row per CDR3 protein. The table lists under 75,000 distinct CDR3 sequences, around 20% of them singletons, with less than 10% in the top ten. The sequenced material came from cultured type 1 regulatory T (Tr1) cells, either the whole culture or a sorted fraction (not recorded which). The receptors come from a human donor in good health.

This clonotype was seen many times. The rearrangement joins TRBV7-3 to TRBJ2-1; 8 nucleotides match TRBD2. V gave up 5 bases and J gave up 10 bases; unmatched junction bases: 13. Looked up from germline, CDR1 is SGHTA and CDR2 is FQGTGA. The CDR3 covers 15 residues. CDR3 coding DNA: TGTGCCAGCAGCCCTACCGGGACTAGTCTTGTCGAGCAGTTCTTC. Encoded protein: CASSPTGTSLVEQFF.

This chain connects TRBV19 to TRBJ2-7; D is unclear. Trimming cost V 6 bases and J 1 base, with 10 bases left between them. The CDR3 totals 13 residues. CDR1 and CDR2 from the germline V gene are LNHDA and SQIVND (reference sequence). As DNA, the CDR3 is TGTGCCAGTAGCAGGACCATGTCCTACGAGCAGTACTTC. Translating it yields CASSRTMSYEQYF.

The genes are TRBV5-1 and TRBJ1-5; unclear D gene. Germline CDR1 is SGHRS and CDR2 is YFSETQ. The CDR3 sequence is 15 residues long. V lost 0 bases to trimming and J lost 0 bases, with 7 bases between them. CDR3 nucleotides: TGCGCCAGCAGCTTGGAAGGACTTAGCAATCAGCCCCAGCATTTT. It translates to CASSLEGLSNQPQHF.

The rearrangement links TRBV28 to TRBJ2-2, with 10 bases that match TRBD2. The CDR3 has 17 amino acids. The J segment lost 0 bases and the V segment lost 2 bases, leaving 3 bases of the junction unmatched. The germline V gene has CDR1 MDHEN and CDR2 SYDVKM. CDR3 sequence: CASSLAGLATNTGELFF. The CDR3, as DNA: TGTGCCAGCAGTTTAGCGGGACTAGCGACGAACACCGGGGAGCTGTTTTTT.

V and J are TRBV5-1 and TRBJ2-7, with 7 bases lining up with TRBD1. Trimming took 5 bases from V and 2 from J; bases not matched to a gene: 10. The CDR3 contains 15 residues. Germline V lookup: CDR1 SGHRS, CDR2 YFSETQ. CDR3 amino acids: CASRPLVTGTYEQYF. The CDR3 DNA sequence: TGCGCCAGCAGGCCTCTAGTGACAGGGACCTACGAGCAGTACTTC.